Shown below are 32 T cell receptor beta chains from a single sample sequenced in a study of shared clonotypes between healthy human individuals. Repertoires were generated with immunoSEQ multiplex PCR, while TCRdb's copy carries only in-frame clones and drops some. The profile shows nearly 750,000 clones, 55% to 75% of them singletons. Specimen: memory CD4+ T cells sorted from blood. As to subset: CD45RA-negative fraction. Every receptor here comes from a woman aged 30 to 39 in good health.

This rearrangement joins TRBV1 to TRBJ2-5; no DNA check was done on the table's D call, TRBD2. TRBV1 is a pseudogene segment. This CDR3 contains 16 residues. This chain's CDR3 is CTSSQDHRGRWETQYF. CDR3 nucleotide sequence: TGCACCAGCAGCCAAGACCACCGTGGGAGGTGGGAGACCCAGTACTTC.

The chain recombines TRBV7-2 with TRBJ2-3; no definite D call. The V gene's germline CDR1 is SGHTA and CDR2 FQGNSA. This CDR3 comprises 14 residues. Between the trimmed V and J ends, which lost 5 bases and 1 base, there was a span of 10 bases. The CDR3 DNA follows: TGTGCCAGCAGCGATGACCTTGGCACAGATACGCAGTATTTT. Residues: CASSDDLGTDTQYF.

As for this clone: The same CDR3 is also encoded by other DNA sequences in this sample. The genes are TRBV4-1 and TRBJ1-5, with D maybe TRBD1 (5 bases). The CDR3 runs to 15 residues. Germline CDR1 is MGHRA and CDR2 is YSYEKL. Trimming removed 0 bases from V and 2 bases from J, with 8 bases in between. The CDR3 coding sequence is TGCGCCAGCAGCCAAGAAGGAGGGGGCAATCAGCCCCAGCATTTT. Translation gives CASSQEGGGNQPQHF.

This clone was observed a few times. CDR3 loop: CATSTQWASGILSEQYF. Here the CDR3 DNA reads TGTGCCACCAGCACCCAGTGGGCTAGCGGGATTCTAAGCGAGCAGTACTTC. This chain uses TRBV15 with TRBJ2-7; 9 nucleotides line up with TRBD2. This CDR3 region has 17 residues. The V gene's germline CDR1 is LNHNV and CDR2 YYDKDF (reference sequence). Unmatched junction bases numbered 16, after V lost 4 bases and J lost 6 bases.

The chain combines TRBV19 with TRBJ2-1; 7 bases are a match to TRBD2. This CDR3 spans 15 amino acids. V gave up 4 bases and J gave up 4 bases; unmatched junction bases: 7. The germline V gene has CDR1 LNHDA and CDR2 SQIVND (reference sequence). Here the CDR3 DNA reads TGTGCCAGTAGTACCCCCGGGACTAATTACAATGAGCAGTTCTTC. This codes for CASSTPGTNYNEQFF. Drawing the rest from reference TRBV19 and TRBJ2-1, the complete variable domain is DGGITQSPKYLFRKEGQNVTLSCEQNLNHDAMYWYRQDPGQGLRLIYYSQIVNDFQKGDIAEGYSVSREKKESFPLTVTSAQKNPTAFYLCASSTPGTNYNEQFFGPGTRLTVL.

This sequence joins TRBV30 and TRBJ1-1, with D tentatively TRBD1 (5 bases). Looked up from germline, CDR1 is GTSNPN and CDR2 is SVGIG (reference sequence). V lost 5 bases and J lost 1, with 14 bases in between. This CDR3 region has 14 residues. The CDR3 sequence is CAWDGGGRNTEAFF. The CDR3 DNA is TGTGCCTGGGATGGGGGAGGCAGGAACACTGAAGCTTTCTTT.

About this clone itself: The CDR3 does not end in the conserved phenylalanine or tryptophan, so this is likely a read error. It is unclear where the CDR3 begins or ends on the DNA, so no DNA is shown, and the CDR3 is as TCRdb lists it. The V gene is TRBV21-1, the J gene TRBJ1-1; the table's D gene call, TRBD1, was not cross checked with the DNA. TRBV21-1 is reported as a pseudogene. A total of 15 residues make up the CDR3, ends included. CDR3 protein: CASSTLWTGKGLLPP.

V usage is TRBV5-6 and J usage is TRBJ2-7; D not certain. This CDR3 spans 14 amino acids. The germline V gene encodes CDR1 SGHDT and CDR2 YYEEEE. The V end lost 1 base, the J end lost 2 bases, and 10 bases lay between the germline ends. The CDR3, as DNA: TGTGCCAGCAGCTTGAGGCGGCGCGCCTACGAGCAGTACTTC. It translates to CASSLRRRAYEQYF.

The chain joins TRBV5-1 to TRBJ2-5; TRBD2 matches at 11 bases. This CDR3 contains 15 residues. V shed 3 bases, J shed 5 bases, and the junction held 6 bases outside the gene matches. Germline loops: CDR1 SGHRS, CDR2 YFSETQ. The CDR3 loop reads CASSSPSGRKETQYF. The DNA for the CDR3 is TGCGCCAGCAGCTCACCTAGCGGGAGGAAGGAGACCCAGTACTTC. The entire variable domain, with the rest obtained from reference TRBV5-1 and TRBJ2-5, is as follows: KAGVTQTPRYLIKTRGQQVTLSCSPISGHRSVSWYQQTPGQGLQFLFEYFSETQRNKGNFPGRFSGRQFSNSRSEMNVSTLELGDSALYLCASSSPSGRKETQYFGPGTRLLVL.

The chain employs TRBV2 and TRBJ1-5; D not resolved. V was clipped by 7 bases and J by 3 bases, with 10 bases between them. Germline V gene data show CDR1 as SNHLY and CDR2 as FYNNEI. The CDR3 has 13 residues. CDR3 coding DNA: TGTGCCAGCATACGGGAGACCAATCAGCCCCAGCATTTT. This sequence encodes CASIRETNQPQHF.

The chain uses TRBV11-2 and TRBJ2-7; TRBD1 is a possible D gene (5 bases). Per the germline V gene, CDR1 is SGHAT and CDR2 is FQNNGV. Trimming pared 5 bases from V and 1 base from J, leaving 12 bases between. CDR3 length: 14 amino acids. The CDR3 spells CASSLQTDSYEQYF. For the CDR3, the DNA is TGTGCCAGCAGCCTTCAGACAGATTCCTACGAGCAGTACTTC.

The chain recombines TRBV27 with TRBJ2-2; TRBD2 is a possible D gene (6 bases). This CDR3 is 15 amino acids long. CDR1 is MNHEY and CDR2 is SMNVEV in the germline V gene (reference sequence). The ends were cut back, 7 bases at V and 9 bases at J, with 21 bases in the middle. CDR3 sequence reads: CASTNLARDRRELFF. DNA for the CDR3: TGTGCCAGCACGAACCTAGCGAGGGATCGAAGGGAGCTGTTTTTT.

The V and J genes are TRBV29-1 and TRBJ1-2, with 7 bases fitting TRBD1. The CDR3 loop spans 15 amino acids. Germline-derived CDR1 and CDR2 are SQVTM and ANQGSEA. With V trimmed by 4 bases and J by 1 base, 9 bases remained unmatched. CDR3 in DNA: TGCAGCGTTGTGTCCGGCTCAGGGGGTAACTATGGCTACACCTTC. Translation: CSVVSGSGGNYGYTF.

The rearrangement links TRBV7-9 to TRBJ1-2, with no clear D. The CDR3 totals 14 residues. The V gene lost 5 bases and the J gene lost 6 bases, with 16 bases spanning the gap. CDR1 is SEHNR and CDR2 is FQNEAQ in the germline V gene (reference sequence). The CDR3 here is CASSPYYGSDGYTF. The CDR3 DNA reads TGTGCCAGCAGCCCGTATTATGGGAGCGATGGCTACACCTTC.

The chain has TRBV29-1 and TRBJ2-1; 10 bases line up with TRBD2. With 7 bases clipped from V and 12 bases from J, the junction kept 12 bases outside the gene matches. The CDR3 extends over 13 amino acids. The germline V gene encodes CDR1 SQVTM and CDR2 ANQGSEA. This CDR3 is CSARLAGVSVQFF. CDR3 bases: TGCAGCGCCCGCCTAGCGGGAGTATCAGTGCAGTTCTTC.

The J gene is TRBJ1-5, the V gene TRBV11-3; 12 bases are shared with TRBD1. The CDR3 extends over 19 amino acids. Germline assignment: CDR1 SGHNT and CDR2 YENEEA. The ends lost 6 bases at V and 4 bases at J; junction bases unmatched: 16. CDR3 region: CASRRNGTGGEIRNQPQHF. CDR3 sequence (DNA): TGTGCCAGCAGGCGGAATGGGACAGGGGGCGAGATTAGGAATCAGCCCCAGCATTTT.

This clone occurred many times. V usage is TRBV29-1 and J usage is TRBJ2-2, with 11 bases fitting TRBD1. The trim removed 4 bases at V and 9 bases at J, leaving 7 bases unmatched. Germline V lookup: CDR1 SQVTM, CDR2 ANQGSEA. CDR3 length equals 14 residues. CDR3 protein: CSVGGQGVVRELFF. The DNA of the CDR3 is TGCAGCGTTGGGGGACAGGGGGTCGTAAGGGAGCTGTTTTTT.

The V and J genes are TRBV27 and TRBJ1-5; 8 bases fit TRBD1. The CDR3 is made up of 13 amino acids. V shed 8 bases, J shed 7 bases, and the junction held 7 bases outside the gene matches. Germline values: CDR1 MNHEY, CDR2 SMNVEV (reference sequence). CDR3 in amino acids: CASSDRERQPQHF. For the CDR3, the DNA is TGTGCCAGCTCGGACAGGGAACGACAGCCCCAGCATTTT.

The chain carries TRBV2 and TRBJ2-5, with D perhaps matching TRBD1 or TRBD2 (5 bases each). In germline, CDR1 is SNHLY, CDR2 FYNNEI. V was cut by 4 bases and J by 7 bases, with 19 bases left in between. CDR3 length equals 15 residues. CDR3: CASSGGADPWSTQYF. DNA of the CDR3: TGTGCCAGCAGTGGAGGGGCAGATCCCTGGTCGACCCAGTACTTC.

J is TRBJ2-3 and V is TRBV2; weak D call: TRBD2 (5 bases). This CDR3 spans 15 amino acids. Germline CDR1 reads SNHLY; CDR2 reads FYNNEI. Trimming removed 1 base from V and 4 bases from J, with 12 bases in between. CDR3 DNA: TGTGCCAGCAGTGAAGGGCGGGTTTCCTCAGATACGCAGTATTTT. The encoded protein is CASSEGRVSSDTQYF.

The DNA of the CDR3 is TGTGCCAGCAGCTTCTTTGGGGCAGGAAGGCAAGATACGCAGTATTTT. The encoded protein is CASSFFGAGRQDTQYF. The genes are TRBV5-4 and TRBJ2-3, with D tentatively TRBD1 (5 bases). The CDR3 consists of 16 residues. Deletions cut 2 bases from V and 5 bases from J, with 18 bases between. The germline gives CDR1 SGHNT, CDR2 YYREEE (reference sequence).

This clone turned up a few times. The rearrangement uses TRBV6-5 and TRBJ1-2; TRBD1 is a possible D gene (5 bases). Trimming removed 2 bases from V and 7 bases from J, with 8 bases in between. CDR3 size: 12 residues. Germline CDR1 MNHEY, CDR2 SVGAGI. The CDR3, as DNA: TGTGCCAGCAGTTACCCGGGACTTGGCTACACCTTC. Its protein is CASSYPGLGYTF.

The rearrangement joins TRBV19 to TRBJ2-7; TRBD2 matches at 10 bases. V was clipped by 3 bases and J by 7 bases; unmatched bases: 15. There are 17 residues in the CDR3. Germline V gives CDR1 LNHDA, CDR2 SQIVND (reference sequence). CDR3 protein: CASSISTSGARGSEQYF. CDR3 in DNA: TGTGCCAGTAGTATTTCCACTAGCGGGGCACGCGGGTCGGAGCAGTACTTC.

V usage is TRBV5-1 and J usage is TRBJ2-7; D ambiguous. With 0 bases removed from V and 9 bases from J, the gap between germline ends came to 13 bases. The CDR3 has 13 residues. Germline V gives CDR1 SGHRS, CDR2 YFSETQ. CDR3 DNA sequence: TGCGCCAGCAGCTTGGGGGAAGGGTCTGTGCAGTACTTC. Translation: CASSLGEGSVQYF.

V and J are TRBV29-1 and TRBJ1-5, with D unresolved. V was clipped by 4 bases and J by 2 bases, with 9 bases between them. This CDR3 is built from 13 residues. Germline V gene data show CDR1 as SQVTM and CDR2 as ANQGSEA. Written as DNA, the CDR3 is TGCAGCGTTGGCCCCCCGGGCAATCAGCCCCAGCATTTT. Translated, it gives CSVGPPGNQPQHF.

This clone appeared a single time. V usage is TRBV7-2 and J usage is TRBJ2-5; no clear D. V lost 5 bases and J 5 bases, leaving 9 bases between the germline ends. This CDR3 is built from 12 residues. Germline V lookup: CDR1 SGHTA, CDR2 FQGNSA. CDR3 sequence: CASSQVWETQYF. In DNA form, the CDR3 reads TGTGCCAGCAGCCAAGTTTGGGAGACCCAGTACTTC.

This clone was seen a handful of times. The V and J genes are TRBV28 and TRBJ2-3; 10 nucleotides agree with TRBD2. Per the germline V gene, CDR1 is MDHEN and CDR2 is SYDVKM. The CDR3 is made up of 16 amino acids. After removal of 3 bases from V and 5 bases from J, the junction contained 8 bases not matched to a gene. CDR3 region: CASSLSPSGSRDTQYF. CDR3 DNA sequence: TGTGCCAGCAGTTTGTCGCCTAGCGGGAGTCGAGATACGCAGTATTTT. The variable domain in full, with the rest retrieved from reference TRBV28 and TRBJ2-3, is DVKVTQSSRYLVKRTGEKVFLECVQDMDHENMFWYRQDPGLGLRLIYFSYDVKMKEKGDIPEGYSVSREKKERFSLILESASTNQTSMYLCASSLSPSGSRDTQYFGPGTRLTVL.

The chain couples TRBV7-2 to TRBJ2-1; D might be TRBD1 or TRBD2, each matching 5 bases. The CDR3 is 11 amino acids. CDR1 is SGHTA and CDR2 is FQGNSA in the germline V gene. V shed 6 bases and J shed 14 bases, with 14 bases lying between them. CDR3 residues: CASRTGTPEFF. Written as DNA, the CDR3 is TGTGCCAGCAGAACCGGGACCCCCGAGTTCTTC.

This clone was picked up many times. The chain employs TRBV29-1 and TRBJ2-5, with TRBD2 matching 7 bases. There are 14 residues in the CDR3. CDR1 is SQVTM, CDR2 ANQGSEA, per germline. The V segment lost 4 bases and the J segment 0 bases; nucleotides outside the gene matches: 5. CDR3 sequence: CSVAVGGYQETQYF. CDR3 nucleotides: TGCAGCGTTGCGGTCGGGGGGTACCAAGAGACCCAGTACTTC.

The chain carries TRBV27 and TRBJ2-2; possibly TRBD2 for D (7 bases). This CDR3 comprises 14 residues. Trimming left V 3 bases short and J 10 bases short, with 15 bases between. Germline CDR1 and CDR2: MNHEY and SMNVEV (reference sequence). In nucleotides, the CDR3 is TGTGCCAGCAGTTTCGCGGGGGCTCGAGAGGAGCTGTTTTTT. Residues: CASSFAGAREELFF.

The chain employs TRBV4-1 and TRBJ1-2; D gene uncertain. V gave up 1 base and J gave up 5 bases, with 11 bases separating them. CDR1 and CDR2 from the germline V gene are MGHRA and YSYEKL. CDR3 size: 14 residues. The CDR3 protein is CASSQGPGTYGYTF. For the CDR3, the DNA is TGCGCCAGCAGCCAAGGACCGGGAACATATGGCTACACCTTC.

The chain joins TRBV11-2 to TRBJ2-7; D possibly corresponds to TRBD1 (6 bases). This CDR3 comprises 16 residues. The germline V and J ends were trimmed by 7 bases and 1 base, with 20 bases remaining between them. The germline V gene has CDR1 SGHAT and CDR2 FQNNGV. The DNA of the CDR3 is TGTGCCAGCAAAGGTCGCCTACGGGACAAATCCTACGAGCAGTACTTC. Translating gives CASKGRLRDKSYEQYF.